This entry lists 24 T cell receptor beta chains sequenced from one sample in a study of control samples from healthy donors and cancer patients. Using immunoSEQ multiplex PCR, the repertoire was profiled, and TCRdb retains in-frame clones only, with some absent. The profile shows under 150,000 clones, 88% of them singletons. The sample was blood. These receptors all come from a woman aged 25-40 years in good health.

The genes are TRBV4-2 and TRBJ2-2, with 9 bases matching TRBD1. J gave up 6 bases and V 2 bases, and 7 bases lay outside the gene matches. CDR3 length: 16 amino acids. Germline-derived CDR1 and CDR2 are LGHNA and YNFKEQ. The CDR3 here is CASSQLWTGASGELFF. The DNA of the CDR3 is TGTGCCAGCAGCCAACTCTGGACAGGGGCGTCCGGGGAGCTGTTTTTT.

This sequence joins TRBV3-1 (or the pseudogene TRBV3-2) and TRBJ1-5; 7 positions agree with TRBD1. The CDR3 loop spans 14 amino acids. The junction had 6 bases not matched to a gene; V was cut back by 4 bases and J by 6 bases. Germline lookup yields CDR1 LGHDT and CDR2 YNNKEL (reference sequence). The CDR3 DNA is TGTGCCAGCAGCCTACAGGGGCAGTTTCAGCCCCAGCATTTT. Protein sequence: CASSLQGQFQPQHF.

The sample holds one count of this clone. J is TRBJ1-2 and V is TRBV2, with no clear D. This CDR3 spans 13 amino acids. Germline V gene data show CDR1 as SNHLY and CDR2 as FYNNEI. V was pared by 4 bases and J by 1 base, with 7 bases between. Written as DNA, the CDR3 is TGTGCCAGCAGTGTCAACAGTAACTATGGCTACACCTTC. Its protein is CASSVNSNYGYTF.

The chain employs TRBV3-1 (or the pseudogene TRBV3-2) and TRBJ1-3; no firm D call. Deletions cut 1 base from V and 0 bases from J, with 7 bases between. Germline values: CDR1 LGHDT, CDR2 YNNKEL (reference sequence). The CDR3 runs 15 residues. This CDR3 reads CASSQAGNSGNTIYF. The CDR3 DNA reads TGTGCCAGCAGCCAAGCGGGCAACTCTGGAAACACCATATATTTT.

The gene calls are TRBV5-5 and TRBJ2-2, with D perhaps matching TRBD2 (7 bases). The CDR3 covers 16 residues. The V gene lost 4 bases and the J gene lost 6 bases, with 19 bases spanning the gap. Germline V CDR1 and CDR2: SGHKS, YYEKEE (reference sequence). The CDR3 sequence: CASSMNQGLAAGELFF. The CDR3 DNA reads TGTGCCAGCAGCATGAACCAGGGGCTAGCGGCCGGGGAGCTGTTTTTT.

The chain links TRBV4-1 to TRBJ2-1; D not resolved. The CDR3 spans 15 residues. Trimming stripped 4 bases from V and 4 bases from J, with 14 bases between. Germline V gene lookup returns CDR1 MGHRA and CDR2 YSYEKL. The CDR3 region has the DNA TGCGCCAGCAGCCGTTTGGGCCTTATATACAATGAGCAGTTCTTC. This translates into CASSRLGLIYNEQFF.

The chain joins TRBV2 to TRBJ2-1, with D hard to call. The CDR3 length is 15 residues. With 4 bases removed from V and 6 bases from J, the gap between germline ends came to 16 bases. Germline V gene data show CDR1 as SNHLY and CDR2 as FYNNEI. The CDR3, as DNA: TGTGCCAGCAGTGGTACGGCGGTGACGTCCAATGAGCAGTTCTTC. Amino acid sequence: CASSGTAVTSNEQFF.

The chain joins TRBV5-1 to TRBJ1-1, with D unresolved. The CDR3 contains 14 residues. V dropped 3 bases and J dropped 4 bases, with 13 bases sitting between them. Germline V gene lookup returns CDR1 SGHRS and CDR2 YFSETQ. This CDR3 is CASSSGIRGTEAFF. CDR3 DNA: TGCGCCAGCAGCTCGGGAATTCGGGGCACTGAAGCTTTCTTT.

V gene TRBV3-1 (or the pseudogene TRBV3-2) combines with J gene TRBJ2-1, with D perhaps being TRBD1 or TRBD2 (5 bases each). CDR1 and CDR2 (germline): LGHDT, YNNKEL (reference sequence). Trimming took 2 bases from V and 9 from J, leaving 8 bases between them. The CDR3 has 12 amino acids. CDR3 protein: CASSQWGSEQFF. The CDR3 DNA follows: TGTGCCAGCAGCCAATGGGGGAGTGAGCAGTTCTTC.

The J gene is TRBJ2-2, the V gene TRBV9; 7 bases agree with TRBD1. The CDR3 runs to 16 residues. Germline CDR1 is SGDLS and CDR2 is YYNGEE. The junction had 9 bases not matched to a gene; V was cut back by 4 bases and J by 3 bases. The chain's CDR3 is CASSTFTGEYTGELFF. The CDR3 DNA follows: TGTGCCAGCAGCACCTTTACAGGGGAATACACCGGGGAGCTGTTTTTT.

This clone was recorded only once. This chain joins TRBV19 and TRBJ2-7; 10 bases align to TRBD1. V dropped 4 bases and J dropped 11; count of bases not matched to a gene: 11. CDR1 is LNHDA and CDR2 is SQIVND in the germline V gene (reference sequence). CDR3 length equals 14 residues. The CDR3 coding sequence is TGTGCCAGTAGTAAGATAGGACAGGGGGATAATGAGTACTTC. Amino acid sequence: CASSKIGQGDNEYF.

This clone was counted once. The rearrangement links TRBV4-1 to TRBJ2-5; D perhaps matches TRBD2 (5 bases). Trimming pared 4 bases from V and 5 bases from J, leaving 11 bases between. Germline V gene sequence: CDR1 MGHRA, CDR2 YSYEKL. The CDR3 consists of 13 residues. CDR3 loop: CASSPAGGETQYF. DNA of the CDR3: TGCGCCAGCAGCCCCGCGGGTGGGGAGACCCAGTACTTC.

The chain recombines TRBV2 with TRBJ2-7; 7 bases match TRBD2. The germline V gene encodes CDR1 SNHLY and CDR2 FYNNEI. There are 15 residues in the CDR3. The ends lost 6 bases at V and 0 bases at J; junction bases unmatched: 8. The CDR3 bases are TGTGCCAGCAGGAGACAGCGGGATCGCTCCTACGAGCAGTACTTC. Encoded protein: CASRRQRDRSYEQYF.

In this sample, this clone turned up a few times. The V gene is TRBV20-1, the J gene TRBJ1-6, with no clear D. The V and J ends lost 5 bases and 7 bases respectively, with 12 bases between them. Germline CDR1 and CDR2: DFQATT and SNEGSKA (reference sequence). CDR3 length: 13 amino acids. CDR3 protein: CSAREAENSPLHF. The CDR3 DNA reads TGCAGTGCTCGTGAGGCAGAAAATTCACCCCTCCACTTT.

This clone was seen only once. This sequence joins TRBV11-2 and TRBJ2-2; the D is unclear. Trimming shortened V by 1 base and J by 1 base, and 10 bases separated the two germline ends. The germline gives CDR1 SGHAT, CDR2 FQNNGV. CDR3 size: 16 residues. The CDR3 nucleotides read TGTGCCAGCAGCTTAGTGGTAGGGCTGAACACCGGGGAGCTGTTTTTT. Translation gives CASSLVVGLNTGELFF.

V usage is TRBV5-4 and J usage is TRBJ1-6; D possibly corresponds to TRBD1 (6 bases). In germline, CDR1 is SGHNT, CDR2 YYREEE (reference sequence). This CDR3 spans 15 amino acids. Deletions cut 3 bases from V and 10 bases from J, with 17 bases between. CDR3 region: CASSSPTGKGSPLHF. In nucleotides, the CDR3 is TGTGCCAGCAGCTCGCCAACAGGGAAAGGGTCACCCCTCCACTTT.

The CDR3 sequence is CASSVASTLNEKLFF. In DNA form, the CDR3 reads TGTGCCAGCAGCGTAGCATCGACACTAAATGAAAAACTGTTTTTT. The rearrangement joins TRBV9 to TRBJ1-4; D remains ambiguous. The CDR3 spans 15 residues. CDR1 is SGDLS, CDR2 YYNGEE, per germline. V lost 0 bases, J lost 5 bases, and 11 bases lay in between.

The chain employs TRBV10-3 and TRBJ2-5; D gene uncertain. The CDR3 sequence is 13 residues long. CDR1 is ENHRY, CDR2 SYGVKD, per germline. V lost 7 bases and J lost 0, with 9 bases in between. The CDR3 spells CAIKSEYQETQYF. The CDR3 bases are TGTGCCATCAAGAGCGAGTACCAAGAGACCCAGTACTTC.

The rearrangement links TRBV7-9 to TRBJ2-1, with TRBD2 matching 8 bases. Trimming removed 2 bases from V and 10 bases from J; junction bases left unmatched: 10. The CDR3 loop spans 15 amino acids. CDR1 and CDR2 from the germline V gene are SEHNR and FQNEAQ (reference sequence). The CDR3, as DNA: TGTGCCAGCAGCTTAATGCAAGCGGGAGAACAGGAGCAGTTCTTC. Its translation is CASSLMQAGEQEQFF.

The CDR3 spells CASSPPTGKGEAFF. The CDR3 region has the DNA TGTGCCAGCTCACCACCGACGGGGAAGGGTGAAGCTTTCTTT. The V and J genes are TRBV18 and TRBJ1-1; D call uncertain. The V gene lost 0 bases and the J gene lost 7 bases, with 12 bases spanning the gap. Germline V lookup: CDR1 KGHSH, CDR2 LQKENI. The CDR3 is made up of 14 amino acids.

This chain connects TRBV5-1 to TRBJ1-4; unclear D gene. V was cut by 4 bases and J by 7 bases, with 11 bases left in between. Per germline, CDR1 SGHRS and CDR2 YFSETQ. The CDR3 is 13 amino acids. CDR3 residues: CASSPRTREKLFF. In nucleotides, the CDR3 is TGCGCCAGCAGCCCACGGACTCGTGAAAAACTGTTTTTT.

The chain is built from TRBV2 and TRBJ2-1, with unresolved D. Germline CDR1 and CDR2: SNHLY and FYNNEI. Trimming cost V 8 bases and J 8 bases, with 10 bases left between them. The CDR3 has 11 amino acids. CDR3 in amino acids: CASSLGHEQFF. The CDR3 coding sequence is TGTGCCAGCTCCTTAGGCCATGAGCAGTTCTTC.

This chain connects TRBV28 to TRBJ2-3, with a weak D call TRBD1 (6 bases). Trimming removed 5 bases at V and 0 bases at J, with 9 bases between. The length of the CDR3 is 14 residues. Germline V gives CDR1 MDHEN, CDR2 SYDVKM. The CDR3 protein is CASSGDTSTDTQYF. The CDR3, as DNA: TGTGCCAGCAGTGGGGACACTAGCACAGATACGCAGTATTTT.

The genes are TRBV5-4 and TRBJ1-1; D perhaps matches TRBD1 (5 bases). CDR1 SGHNT and CDR2 YYREEE come from the germline V gene (reference sequence). Trimming removed 2 bases at V and 2 bases at J, with 13 bases between. This CDR3 is built from 15 residues. The CDR3 here is CASSLFGGRNTEAFF. Here the CDR3 DNA reads TGTGCCAGCAGCTTATTTGGGGGAAGAAACACTGAAGCTTTCTTT.